The sequence of this T cell receptor beta chain was determined in a study of shared clonotypes between healthy human individuals. General study points: Larger estimated richness was generally recorded for naive subsets relative to memory subsets.

All donors were healthy HIV-negative adults lacking recent acute infections or vaccinations. About this clone: Its antigen is not identified. In the same sample, other DNA sequences code for this CDR3.

The CDR3 spans 14 residues. V lost 5 bases to trimming and J lost 3 bases; unmatched junction nucleotides: 1. Germline V gene sequence: CDR1 LNHDA, CDR2 SQIVND (reference sequence). Deep-level settings were used for running the assay. Method: immunoSEQ multiplex PCR; TCRdb's copy keeps in-frame clones and lacks some. The sample records about 980,000 clones, roughly 72% being singletons. V usage is TRBV19 and J usage is TRBJ2-2, with 9 bases aligning to TRBD1. Sequencing was carried out using memory CD4+ T cells sorted from blood. The subset was: CD45RA-negative fraction. The TCR comes from a man between 18 and 29 years old in good health. The CDR3: CASSRQGDTGELFF. The CDR3 region has the DNA TGTGCCAGTAGTCGACAGGGGGACACCGGGGAGCTGTTTTTT.